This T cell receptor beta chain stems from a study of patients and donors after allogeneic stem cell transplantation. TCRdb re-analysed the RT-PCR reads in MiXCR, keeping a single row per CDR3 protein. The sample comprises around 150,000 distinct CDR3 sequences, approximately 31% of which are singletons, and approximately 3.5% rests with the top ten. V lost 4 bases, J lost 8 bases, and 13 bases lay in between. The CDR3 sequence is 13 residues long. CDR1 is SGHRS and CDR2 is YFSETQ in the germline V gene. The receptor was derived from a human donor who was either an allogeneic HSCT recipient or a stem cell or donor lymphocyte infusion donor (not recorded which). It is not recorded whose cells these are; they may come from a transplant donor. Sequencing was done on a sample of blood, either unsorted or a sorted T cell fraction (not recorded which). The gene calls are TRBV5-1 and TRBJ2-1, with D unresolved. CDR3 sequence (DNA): TGCGCCAGCAGCCCTATGATGGCGGATGAGCAGTTCTTC. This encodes CASSPMMADEQFF.